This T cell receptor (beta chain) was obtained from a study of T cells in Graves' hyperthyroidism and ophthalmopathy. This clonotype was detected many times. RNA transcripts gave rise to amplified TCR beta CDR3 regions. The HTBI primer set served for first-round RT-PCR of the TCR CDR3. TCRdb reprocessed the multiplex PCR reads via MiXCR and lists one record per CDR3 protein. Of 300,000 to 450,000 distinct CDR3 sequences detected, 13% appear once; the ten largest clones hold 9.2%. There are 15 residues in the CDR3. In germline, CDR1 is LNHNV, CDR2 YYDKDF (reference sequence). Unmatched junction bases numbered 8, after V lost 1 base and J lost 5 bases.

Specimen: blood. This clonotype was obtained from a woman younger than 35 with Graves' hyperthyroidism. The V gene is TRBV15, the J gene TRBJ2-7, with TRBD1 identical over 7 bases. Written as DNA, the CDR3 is TGTGCCACCAGCAGAGGACAGGGACAATTCAACGAGCAGTACTTC. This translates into CATSRGQGQFNEQYF.